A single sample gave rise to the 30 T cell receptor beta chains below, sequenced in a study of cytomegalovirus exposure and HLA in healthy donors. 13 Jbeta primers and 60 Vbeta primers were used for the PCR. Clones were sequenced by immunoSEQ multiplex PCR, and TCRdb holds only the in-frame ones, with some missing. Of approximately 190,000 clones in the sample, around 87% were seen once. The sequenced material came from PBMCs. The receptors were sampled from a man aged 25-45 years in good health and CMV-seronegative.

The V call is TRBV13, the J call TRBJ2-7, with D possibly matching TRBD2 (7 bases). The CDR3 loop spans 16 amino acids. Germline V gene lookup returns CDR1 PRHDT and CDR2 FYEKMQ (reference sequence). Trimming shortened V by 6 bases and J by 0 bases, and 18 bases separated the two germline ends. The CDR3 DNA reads TGTGCCAGCAGTATAGGGGGGGCTGGGGACTCCTACGAGCAGTACTTC. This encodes CASSIGGAGDSYEQYF.

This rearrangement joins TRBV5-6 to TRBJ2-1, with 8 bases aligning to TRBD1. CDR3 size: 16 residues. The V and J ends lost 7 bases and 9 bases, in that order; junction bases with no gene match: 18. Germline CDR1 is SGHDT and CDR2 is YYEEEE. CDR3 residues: CASGSAIQGAVVEQFF. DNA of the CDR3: TGTGCCAGCGGTTCGGCCATCCAGGGGGCAGTCGTTGAGCAGTTCTTC. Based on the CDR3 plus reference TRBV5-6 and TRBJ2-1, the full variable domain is DAGVTQSPTHLIKTRGQQVTLRCSPKSGHDTVSWYQQALGQGPQFIFQYYEEEERQRGNFPDRFSGHQFPNYSSELNVNALLLGDSALYLCASGSAIQGAVVEQFFGPGTRLTVL.

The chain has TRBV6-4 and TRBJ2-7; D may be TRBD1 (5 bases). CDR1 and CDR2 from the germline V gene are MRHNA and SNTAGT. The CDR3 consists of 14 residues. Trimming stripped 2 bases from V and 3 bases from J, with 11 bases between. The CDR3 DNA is TGTGCCAGCAGTGACGCGACAGAGTACTACGAGCAGTACTTC. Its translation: CASSDATEYYEQYF.

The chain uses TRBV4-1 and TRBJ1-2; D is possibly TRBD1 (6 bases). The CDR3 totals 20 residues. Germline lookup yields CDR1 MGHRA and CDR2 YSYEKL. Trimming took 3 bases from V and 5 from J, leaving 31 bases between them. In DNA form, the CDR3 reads TGCGCCAGCAGCCATAAACTGGGGGCGGATAGGGGGTTAAAGGATTATGGCTACACCTTC. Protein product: CASSHKLGADRGLKDYGYTF.

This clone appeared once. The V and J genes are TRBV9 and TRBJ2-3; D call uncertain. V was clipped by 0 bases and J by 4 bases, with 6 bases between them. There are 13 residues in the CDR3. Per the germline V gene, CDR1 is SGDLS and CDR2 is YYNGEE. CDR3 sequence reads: CASSVAESDTQYF. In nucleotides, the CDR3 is TGTGCCAGCAGCGTAGCTGAGTCAGATACGCAGTATTTT.

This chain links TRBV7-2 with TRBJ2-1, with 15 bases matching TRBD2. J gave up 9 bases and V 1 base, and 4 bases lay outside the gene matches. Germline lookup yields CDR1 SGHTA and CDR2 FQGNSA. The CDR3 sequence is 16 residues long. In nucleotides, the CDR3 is TGTGCCAGCAGCTTAGTTGGGACTAGCGGGGGGAGTGAGCAGTTCTTC. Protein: CASSLVGTSGGSEQFF.

The CDR3 sequence: CASSQQNTLREQYF. Written as DNA, the CDR3 is TGTGCCAGCAGCCAACAAAATACTTTACGGGAGCAGTACTTC. The chain is built from TRBV7-2 and TRBJ2-5, with a weak D call TRBD2 (6 bases). CDR1 SGHTA and CDR2 FQGNSA come from the germline V gene. The ends were cut back, 5 bases at V and 11 bases at J, with 21 bases in the middle. The CDR3 loop spans 14 amino acids.

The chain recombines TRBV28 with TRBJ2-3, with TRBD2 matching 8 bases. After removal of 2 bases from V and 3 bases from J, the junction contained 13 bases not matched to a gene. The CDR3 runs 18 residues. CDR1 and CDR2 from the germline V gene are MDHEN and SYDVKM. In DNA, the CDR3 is TGTGCCAGCAGTTTACAGTCCTTCCGGGGGGGAGGGACAGATACGCAGTATTTT. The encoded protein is CASSLQSFRGGGTDTQYF.

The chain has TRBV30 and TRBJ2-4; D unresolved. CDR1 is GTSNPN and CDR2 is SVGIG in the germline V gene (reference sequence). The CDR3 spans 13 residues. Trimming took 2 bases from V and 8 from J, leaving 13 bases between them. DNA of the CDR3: TGTGCCTGGAGTCTTTCGCCCGAGGACATTCAGTACTTC. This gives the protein CAWSLSPEDIQYF.

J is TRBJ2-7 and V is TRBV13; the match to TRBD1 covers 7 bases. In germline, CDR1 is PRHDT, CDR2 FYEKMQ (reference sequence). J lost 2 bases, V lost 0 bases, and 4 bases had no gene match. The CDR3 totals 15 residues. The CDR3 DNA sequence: TGTGCCAGCAGCTTAGGACGGGACAGCGCCTACGAGCAGTACTTC. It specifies CASSLGRDSAYEQYF. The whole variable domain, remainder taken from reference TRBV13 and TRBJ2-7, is AAGVIQSPRHLIKEKRETATLKCYPIPRHDTVYWYQQGPGQDPQFLISFYEKMQSDKGSIPDRFSAQQFSDYHSELNMSSLELGDSALYFCASSLGRDSAYEQYFGPGTRLTVT.

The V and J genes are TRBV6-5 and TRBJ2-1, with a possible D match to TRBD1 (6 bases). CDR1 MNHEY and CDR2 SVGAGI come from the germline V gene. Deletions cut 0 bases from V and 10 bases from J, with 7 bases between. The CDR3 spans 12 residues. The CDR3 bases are TGTGCCAGCAGTTACTCGAGGGGGGAGCAGTTCTTC. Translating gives CASSYSRGEQFF.

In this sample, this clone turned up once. CDR3 nucleotides: TGTGCCAGCAGCTTGGAGGATGAGCAGTTCTTC. Its translation: CASSLEDEQFF. The chain has TRBV7-2 and TRBJ2-1; tentative D call: TRBD2 (5 bases). The germline V gene encodes CDR1 SGHTA and CDR2 FQGNSA. Trimming pared 3 bases from V and 8 bases from J, leaving 5 bases between. This CDR3 region has 11 residues.

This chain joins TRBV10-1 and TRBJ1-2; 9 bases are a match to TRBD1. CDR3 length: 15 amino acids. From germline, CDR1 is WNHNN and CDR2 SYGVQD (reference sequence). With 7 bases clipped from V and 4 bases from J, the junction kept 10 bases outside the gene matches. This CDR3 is CASKTNRGRVYGYTF. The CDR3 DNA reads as TGCGCCAGCAAAACAAACAGGGGGCGAGTCTATGGCTACACCTTC.

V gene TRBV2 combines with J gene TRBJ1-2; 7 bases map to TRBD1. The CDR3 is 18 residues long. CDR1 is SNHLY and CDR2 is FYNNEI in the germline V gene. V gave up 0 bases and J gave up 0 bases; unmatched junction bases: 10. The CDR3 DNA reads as TGTGCCAGCAGTGAAGCTACCGGGACAGAAGCTTCTAACTATGGCTACACCTTC. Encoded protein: CASSEATGTEASNYGYTF.

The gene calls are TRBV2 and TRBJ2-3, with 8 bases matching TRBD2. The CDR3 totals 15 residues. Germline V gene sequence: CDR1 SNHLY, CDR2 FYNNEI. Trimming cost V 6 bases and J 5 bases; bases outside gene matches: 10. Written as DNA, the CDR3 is TGTGCCAGCAGCGGACCAGCGGGAGCTATAGATACGCAGTATTTT. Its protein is CASSGPAGAIDTQYF.

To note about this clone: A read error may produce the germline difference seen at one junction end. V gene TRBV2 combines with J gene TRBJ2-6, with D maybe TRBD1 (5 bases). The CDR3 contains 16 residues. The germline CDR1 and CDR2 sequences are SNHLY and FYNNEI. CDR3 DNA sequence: TGTGCCAGCAGTCGTAAGTCGAGCTCTGGGGCCAACGGCCTGACTTTC. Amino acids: CASSRKSSSGANGLTF.

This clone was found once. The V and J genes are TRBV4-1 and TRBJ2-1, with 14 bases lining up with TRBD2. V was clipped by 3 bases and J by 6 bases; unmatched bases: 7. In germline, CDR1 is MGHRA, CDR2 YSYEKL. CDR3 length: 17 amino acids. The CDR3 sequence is CASSQTLGTSGSNEQFF. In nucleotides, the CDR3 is TGCGCCAGCAGCCAGACTCTCGGGACTAGCGGGAGCAATGAGCAGTTCTTC.

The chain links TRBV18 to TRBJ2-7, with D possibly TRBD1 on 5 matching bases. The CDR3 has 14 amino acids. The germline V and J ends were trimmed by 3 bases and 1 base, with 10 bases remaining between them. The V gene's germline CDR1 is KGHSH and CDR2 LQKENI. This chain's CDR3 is CASSPPTGSYEQYF. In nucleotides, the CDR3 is TGTGCCAGCTCACCTCCCACAGGATCCTACGAGCAGTACTTC.

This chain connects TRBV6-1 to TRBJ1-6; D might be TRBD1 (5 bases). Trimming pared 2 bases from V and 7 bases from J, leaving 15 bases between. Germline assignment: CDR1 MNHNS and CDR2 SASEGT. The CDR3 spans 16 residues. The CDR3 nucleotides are TGTGCCAGCAGTGAAAAGGGGCCGGGTGAAAATTCACCCCTCCACTTT. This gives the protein CASSEKGPGENSPLHF.

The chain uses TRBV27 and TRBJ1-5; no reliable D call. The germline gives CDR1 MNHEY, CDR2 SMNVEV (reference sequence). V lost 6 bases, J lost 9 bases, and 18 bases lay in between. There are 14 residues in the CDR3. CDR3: CASSLKPAQRPQHF. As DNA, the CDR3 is TGTGCCAGCAGCCTCAAACCCGCCCAGCGGCCCCAGCATTTT.

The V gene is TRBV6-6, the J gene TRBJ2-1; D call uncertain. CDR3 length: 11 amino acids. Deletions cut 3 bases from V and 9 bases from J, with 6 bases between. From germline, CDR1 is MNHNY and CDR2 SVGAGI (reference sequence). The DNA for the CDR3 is TGTGCCAGCAGTTATTCGGGTGAGCAGTTCTTC. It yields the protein CASSYSGEQFF.

CDR3 in DNA: TGTGCCAGCAGTTACGGGGGGGGGATGGGCTATGGCTACACCTTC. This sequence encodes CASSYGGGMGYGYTF. The V call is TRBV27, the J call TRBJ1-2, with a tentative D call TRBD1 (5 bases). The germline V and J ends were trimmed by 4 bases and 4 bases, with 16 bases remaining between them. Germline-derived CDR1 and CDR2 are MNHEY and SMNVEV (reference sequence). This CDR3 is 15 amino acids long.

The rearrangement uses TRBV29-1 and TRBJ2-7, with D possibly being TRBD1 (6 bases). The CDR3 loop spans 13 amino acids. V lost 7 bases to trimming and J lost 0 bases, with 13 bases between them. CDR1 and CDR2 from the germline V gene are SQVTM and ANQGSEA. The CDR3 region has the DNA TGCAGCGCCAGGCAGGGGAGCTCCTACGAGCAGTACTTC. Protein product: CSARQGSSYEQYF.

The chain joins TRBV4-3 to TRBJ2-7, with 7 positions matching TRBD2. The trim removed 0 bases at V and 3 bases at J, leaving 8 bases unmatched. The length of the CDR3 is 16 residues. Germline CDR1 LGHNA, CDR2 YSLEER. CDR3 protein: CASSQEPAGTRYEQYF. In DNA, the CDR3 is TGCGCCAGCAGCCAAGAGCCAGCGGGGACCCGCTACGAGCAGTACTTC.

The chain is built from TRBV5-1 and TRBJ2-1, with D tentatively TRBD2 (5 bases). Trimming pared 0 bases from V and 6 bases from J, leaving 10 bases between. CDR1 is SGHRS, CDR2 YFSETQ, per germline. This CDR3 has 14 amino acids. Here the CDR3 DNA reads TGCGCCAGCAGCTTGGCCCGAGGGTCCAATGAGCAGTTCTTC. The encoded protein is CASSLARGSNEQFF.

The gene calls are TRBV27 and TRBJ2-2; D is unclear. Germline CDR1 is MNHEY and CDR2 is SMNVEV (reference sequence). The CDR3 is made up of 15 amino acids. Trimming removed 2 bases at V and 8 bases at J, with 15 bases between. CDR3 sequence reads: CASSLIGRRDGELFF. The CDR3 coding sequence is TGTGCCAGCAGTTTAATTGGCAGGCGCGATGGGGAGCTGTTTTTT.

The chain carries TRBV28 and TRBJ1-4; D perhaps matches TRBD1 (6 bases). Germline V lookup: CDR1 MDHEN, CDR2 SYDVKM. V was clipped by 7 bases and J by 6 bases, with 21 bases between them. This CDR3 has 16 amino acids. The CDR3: CASTPSEGVSDEKLFF. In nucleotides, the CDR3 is TGTGCCAGCACCCCCTCTGAGGGGGTGTCGGATGAAAAACTGTTTTTT.

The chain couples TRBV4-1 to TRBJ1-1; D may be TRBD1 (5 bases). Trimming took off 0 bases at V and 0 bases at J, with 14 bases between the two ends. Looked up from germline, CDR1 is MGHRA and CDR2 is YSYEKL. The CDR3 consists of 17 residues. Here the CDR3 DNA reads TGCGCCAGCAGCCAAGATTTCCAGGGAAGTCTGAACACTGAAGCTTTCTTT. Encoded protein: CASSQDFQGSLNTEAFF.

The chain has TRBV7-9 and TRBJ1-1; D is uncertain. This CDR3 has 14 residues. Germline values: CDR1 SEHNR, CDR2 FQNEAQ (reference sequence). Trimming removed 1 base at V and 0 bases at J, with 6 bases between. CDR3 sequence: CASSLELMNTEAFF. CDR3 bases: TGTGCCAGCAGCTTAGAGCTAATGAACACTGAAGCTTTCTTT.

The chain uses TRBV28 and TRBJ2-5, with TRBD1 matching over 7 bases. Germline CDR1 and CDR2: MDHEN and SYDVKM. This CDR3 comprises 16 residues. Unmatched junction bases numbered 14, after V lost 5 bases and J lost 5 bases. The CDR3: CASSPPRRGHVETQYF. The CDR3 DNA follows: TGTGCCAGCAGTCCTCCGAGAAGGGGGCATGTCGAGACCCAGTACTTC.